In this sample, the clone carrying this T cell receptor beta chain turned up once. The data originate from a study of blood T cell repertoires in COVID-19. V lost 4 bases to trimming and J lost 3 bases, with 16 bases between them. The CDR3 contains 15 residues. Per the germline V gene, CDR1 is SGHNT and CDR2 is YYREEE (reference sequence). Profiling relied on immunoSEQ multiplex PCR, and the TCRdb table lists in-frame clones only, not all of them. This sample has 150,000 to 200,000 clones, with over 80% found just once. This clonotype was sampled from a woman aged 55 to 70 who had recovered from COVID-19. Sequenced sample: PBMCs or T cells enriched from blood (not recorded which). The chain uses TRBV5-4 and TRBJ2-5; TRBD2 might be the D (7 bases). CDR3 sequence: CASSQGWGGKETQYF. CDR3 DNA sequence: TGTGCCAGCAGCCAGGGTTGGGGGGGCAAAGAGACCCAGTACTTC.